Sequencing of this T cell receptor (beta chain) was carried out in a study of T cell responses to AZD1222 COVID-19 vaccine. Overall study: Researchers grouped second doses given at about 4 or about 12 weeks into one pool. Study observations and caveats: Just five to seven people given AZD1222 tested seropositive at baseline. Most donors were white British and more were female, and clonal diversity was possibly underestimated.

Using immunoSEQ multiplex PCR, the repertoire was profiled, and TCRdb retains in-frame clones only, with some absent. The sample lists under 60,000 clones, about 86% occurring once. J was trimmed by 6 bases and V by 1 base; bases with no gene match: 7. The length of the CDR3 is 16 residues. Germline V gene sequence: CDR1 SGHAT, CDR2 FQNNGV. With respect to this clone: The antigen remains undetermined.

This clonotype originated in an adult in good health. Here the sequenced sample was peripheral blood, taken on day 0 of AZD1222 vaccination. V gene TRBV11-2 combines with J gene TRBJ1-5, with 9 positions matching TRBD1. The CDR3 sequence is CASSLGGTGIGQPQHF. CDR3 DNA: TGTGCCAGCAGCTTAGGAGGGACAGGGATCGGTCAGCCCCAGCATTTT.